This TCR beta chain was sequenced for a study of cytomegalovirus exposure and HLA in healthy donors. The trim removed 2 bases at V and 1 base at J, leaving 8 bases unmatched. CDR3 length equals 16 residues. The germline CDR1 and CDR2 sequences are SGHRS and YFSETQ. Healthy bone marrow donors made up the cohort. Broader study findings: Presence/absence analysis assumed near-uniform sequencing depth across donors. Three CMV-associated chains proved CMV antigen-specific in vitro. One cluster of highly shared sequence variants probably arose as a sequencing artifact.

The PCR employed 60 Vbeta primers together with 13 Jbeta primers. TCRdb keeps only in-frame clones here, not all; method: immunoSEQ multiplex PCR. The table records around 140,000 clones, 76% of them present only once. With regard to this clone: The antigen is not known. Other DNA variants within this sample encode the same CDR3.

The sample comprised PBMCs. The TCR sequence derives from a female donor in good health and CMV-seropositive. The chain couples TRBV5-1 to TRBJ2-7, with 8 nucleotides matching TRBD2. The CDR3 DNA reads TGCGCCAGCAGCTTTCTTCGGGGGGGGCAATCCTACGAGCAGTACTTC. Translated: CASSFLRGGQSYEQYF.